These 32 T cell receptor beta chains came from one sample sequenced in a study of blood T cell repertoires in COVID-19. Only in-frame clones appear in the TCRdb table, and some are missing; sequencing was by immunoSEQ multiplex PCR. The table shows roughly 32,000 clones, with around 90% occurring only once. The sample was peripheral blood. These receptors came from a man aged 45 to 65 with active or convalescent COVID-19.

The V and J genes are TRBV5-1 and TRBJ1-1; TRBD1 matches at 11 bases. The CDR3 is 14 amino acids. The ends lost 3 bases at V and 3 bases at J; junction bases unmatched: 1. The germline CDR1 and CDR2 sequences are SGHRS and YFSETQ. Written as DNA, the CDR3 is TGCGCCAGCAGCTGGGACAGGGGGGACACTGAAGCTTTCTTT. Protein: CASSWDRGDTEAFF. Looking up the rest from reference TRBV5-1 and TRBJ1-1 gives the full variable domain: KAGVTQTPRYLIKTRGQQVTLSCSPISGHRSVSWYQQTPGQGLQFLFEYFSETQRNKGNFPGRFSGRQFSNSRSEMNVSTLELGDSALYLCASSWDRGDTEAFFGQGTRLTVV.

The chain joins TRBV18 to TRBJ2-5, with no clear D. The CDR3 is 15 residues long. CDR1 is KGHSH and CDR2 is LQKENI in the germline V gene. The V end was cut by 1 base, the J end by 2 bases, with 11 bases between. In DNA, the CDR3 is TGTGCCAGCTCACCACGGCGGATTGGACAAGAGACCCAGTACTTC. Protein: CASSPRRIGQETQYF.

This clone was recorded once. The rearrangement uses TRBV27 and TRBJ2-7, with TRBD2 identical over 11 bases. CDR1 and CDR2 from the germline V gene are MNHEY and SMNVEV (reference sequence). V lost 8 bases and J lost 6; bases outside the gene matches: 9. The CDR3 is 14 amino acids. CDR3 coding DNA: TGTGCCAGCGGGGAACTAGCGGGAGTGATCGAGCAGTACTTC. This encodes CASGELAGVIEQYF.

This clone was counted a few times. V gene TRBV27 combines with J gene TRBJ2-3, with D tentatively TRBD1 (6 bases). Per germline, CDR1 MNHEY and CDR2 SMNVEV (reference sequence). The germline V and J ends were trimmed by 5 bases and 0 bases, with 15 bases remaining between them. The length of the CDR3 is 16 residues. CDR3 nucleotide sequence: TGTGCCAGCAGTCTACAGGGTTCTTTTAGCACAGATACGCAGTATTTT. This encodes CASSLQGSFSTDTQYF.

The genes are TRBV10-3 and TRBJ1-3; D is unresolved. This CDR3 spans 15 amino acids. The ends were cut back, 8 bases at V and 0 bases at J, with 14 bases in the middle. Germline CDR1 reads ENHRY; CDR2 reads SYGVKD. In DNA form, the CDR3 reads TGTGCCATCGGTCCGAGGGTCTCCTCTGGAAACACCATATATTTT. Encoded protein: CAIGPRVSSGNTIYF.

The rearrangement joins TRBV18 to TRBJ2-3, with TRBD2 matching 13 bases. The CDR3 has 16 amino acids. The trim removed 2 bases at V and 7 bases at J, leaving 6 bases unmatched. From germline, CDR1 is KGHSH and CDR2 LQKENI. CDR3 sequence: CASSPTGTSGTNTQYF. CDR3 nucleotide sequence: TGTGCCAGCTCACCAACCGGGACTAGCGGGACGAATACGCAGTATTTT. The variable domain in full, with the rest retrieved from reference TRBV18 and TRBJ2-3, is NAGVMQNPRHLVRRRGQEARLRCSPMKGHSHVYWYRQLPEEGLKFMVYLQKENIIDESGMPKERFSAEFPKEGPSILRIQQVVRGDSAAYFCASSPTGTSGTNTQYFGPGTRLTVL.

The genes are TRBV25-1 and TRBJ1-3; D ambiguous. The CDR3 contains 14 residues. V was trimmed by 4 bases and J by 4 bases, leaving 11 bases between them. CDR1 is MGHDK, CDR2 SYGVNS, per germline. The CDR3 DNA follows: TGTGCCAGCAGTGTCCGGGGATTCGGAAACACCATATATTTT. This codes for CASSVRGFGNTIYF.

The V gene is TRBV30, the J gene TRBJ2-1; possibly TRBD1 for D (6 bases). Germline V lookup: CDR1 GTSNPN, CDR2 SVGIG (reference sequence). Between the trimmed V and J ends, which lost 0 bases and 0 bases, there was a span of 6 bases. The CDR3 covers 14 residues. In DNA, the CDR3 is TGTGCCTGGAGTGTAGGGGGCTCCTACAATGAGCAGTTCTTC. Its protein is CAWSVGGSYNEQFF.

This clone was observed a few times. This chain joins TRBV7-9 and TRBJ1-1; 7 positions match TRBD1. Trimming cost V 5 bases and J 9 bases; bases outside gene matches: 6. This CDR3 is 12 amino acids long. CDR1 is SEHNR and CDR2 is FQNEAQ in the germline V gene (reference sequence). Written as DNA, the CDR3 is TGTGCCAGCAGCCCCGAGGACAGGAAAGCTTTCTTT. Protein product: CASSPEDRKAFF.

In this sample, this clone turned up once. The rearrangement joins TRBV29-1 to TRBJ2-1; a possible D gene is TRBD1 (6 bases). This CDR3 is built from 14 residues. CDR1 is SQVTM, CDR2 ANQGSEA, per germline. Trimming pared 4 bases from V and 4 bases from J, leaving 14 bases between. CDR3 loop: CSVVGADWYNEQFF. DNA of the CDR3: TGCAGCGTTGTGGGGGCAGATTGGTACAATGAGCAGTTCTTC.

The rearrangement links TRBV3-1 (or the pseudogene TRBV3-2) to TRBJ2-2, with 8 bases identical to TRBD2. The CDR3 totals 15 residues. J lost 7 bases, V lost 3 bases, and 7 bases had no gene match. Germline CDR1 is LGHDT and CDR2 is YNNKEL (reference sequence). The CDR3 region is CASSQTGGPSGELFF. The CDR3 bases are TGTGCCAGCAGCCAGACGGGAGGGCCAAGCGGGGAGCTGTTTTTT.

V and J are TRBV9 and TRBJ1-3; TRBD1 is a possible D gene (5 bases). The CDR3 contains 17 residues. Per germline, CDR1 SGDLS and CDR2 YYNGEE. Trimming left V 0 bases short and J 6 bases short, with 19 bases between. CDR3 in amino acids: CASSVATEGPQINTIYF. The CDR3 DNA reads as TGTGCCAGCAGCGTAGCTACGGAGGGACCCCAGATAAACACCATATATTTT.

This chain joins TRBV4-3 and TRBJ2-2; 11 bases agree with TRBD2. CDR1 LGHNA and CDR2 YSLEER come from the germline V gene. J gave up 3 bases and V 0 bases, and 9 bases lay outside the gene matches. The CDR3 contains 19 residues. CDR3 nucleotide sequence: TGCGCCAGCAGCCAAGATAGGGTAGCGGGAGGGCACGACACCGGGGAGCTGTTTTTT. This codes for CASSQDRVAGGHDTGELFF.

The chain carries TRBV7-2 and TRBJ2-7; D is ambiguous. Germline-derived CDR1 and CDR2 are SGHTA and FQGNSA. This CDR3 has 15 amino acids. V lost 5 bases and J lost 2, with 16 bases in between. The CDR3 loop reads CASSPLLTAAYEQYF. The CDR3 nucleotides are TGTGCCAGCAGCCCCCTTTTAACAGCAGCCTACGAGCAGTACTTC.

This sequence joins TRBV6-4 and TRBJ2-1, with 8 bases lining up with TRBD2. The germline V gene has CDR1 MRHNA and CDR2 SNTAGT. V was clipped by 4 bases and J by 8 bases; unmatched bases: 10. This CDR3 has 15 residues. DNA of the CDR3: TGTGCCAGCAGTGTCGGGGGGGCCTATATCGATGAGCAGTTCTTC. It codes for CASSVGGAYIDEQFF.

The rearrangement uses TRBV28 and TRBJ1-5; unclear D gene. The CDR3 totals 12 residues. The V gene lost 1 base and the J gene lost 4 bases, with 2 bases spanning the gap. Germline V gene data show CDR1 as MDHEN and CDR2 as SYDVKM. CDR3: CASSLLNQPQHF. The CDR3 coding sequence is TGTGCCAGCAGTTTATTAAATCAGCCCCAGCATTTT.

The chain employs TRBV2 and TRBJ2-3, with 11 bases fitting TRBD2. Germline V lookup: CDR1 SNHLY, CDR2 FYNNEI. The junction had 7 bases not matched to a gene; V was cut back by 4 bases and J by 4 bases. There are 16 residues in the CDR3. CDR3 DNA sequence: TGTGCCAGCAGTGTGGAGACTAGCGGGATTTCAGATACGCAGTATTTT. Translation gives CASSVETSGISDTQYF. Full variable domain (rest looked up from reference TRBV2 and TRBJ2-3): EPEVTQTPSHQVTQMGQEVILRCVPISNHLYFYWYRQILGQKVEFLVSFYNNEISEKSEIFDDQFSVERPDGSNFTLKIRSTKLEDSAMYFCASSVETSGISDTQYFGPGTRLTVL.

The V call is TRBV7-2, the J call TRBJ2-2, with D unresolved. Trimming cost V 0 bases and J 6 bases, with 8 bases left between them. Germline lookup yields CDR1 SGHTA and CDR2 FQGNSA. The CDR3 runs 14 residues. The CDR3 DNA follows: TGTGCCAGCAGCTTAGCGTCAAGCTCCGGGGAGCTGTTTTTT. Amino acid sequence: CASSLASSSGELFF.

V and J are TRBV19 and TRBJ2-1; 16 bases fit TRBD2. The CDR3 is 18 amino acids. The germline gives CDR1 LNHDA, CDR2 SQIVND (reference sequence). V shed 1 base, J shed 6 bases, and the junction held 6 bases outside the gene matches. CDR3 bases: TGTGCCAGTAGTATAGGGGGGACTAGCGGGAGGGCGGGCAATGAGCAGTTCTTC. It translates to CASSIGGTSGRAGNEQFF. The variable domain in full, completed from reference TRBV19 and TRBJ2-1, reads DGGITQSPKYLFRKEGQNVTLSCEQNLNHDAMYWYRQDPGQGLRLIYYSQIVNDFQKGDIAEGYSVSREKKESFPLTVTSAQKNPTAFYLCASSIGGTSGRAGNEQFFGPGTRLTVL.

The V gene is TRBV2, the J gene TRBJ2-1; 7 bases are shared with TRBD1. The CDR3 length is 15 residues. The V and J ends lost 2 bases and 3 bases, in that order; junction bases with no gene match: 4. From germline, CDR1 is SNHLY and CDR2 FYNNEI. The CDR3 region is CASSEWGQYYNEQFF. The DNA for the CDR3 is TGTGCCAGCAGTGAATGGGGACAGTACTACAATGAGCAGTTCTTC.

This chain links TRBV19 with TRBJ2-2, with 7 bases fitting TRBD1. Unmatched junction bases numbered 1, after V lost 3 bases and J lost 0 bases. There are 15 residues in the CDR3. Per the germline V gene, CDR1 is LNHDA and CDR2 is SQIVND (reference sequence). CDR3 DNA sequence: TGTGCCAGTAGTATCGGACAGGCGAACACCGGGGAGCTGTTTTTT. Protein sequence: CASSIGQANTGELFF.

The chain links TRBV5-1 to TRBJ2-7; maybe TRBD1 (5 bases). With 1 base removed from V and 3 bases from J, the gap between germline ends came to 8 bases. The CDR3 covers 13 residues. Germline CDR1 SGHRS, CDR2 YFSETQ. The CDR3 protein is CASSLTGNYEQYF. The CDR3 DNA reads TGCGCCAGCAGCTTGACAGGAAACTACGAGCAGTACTTC.

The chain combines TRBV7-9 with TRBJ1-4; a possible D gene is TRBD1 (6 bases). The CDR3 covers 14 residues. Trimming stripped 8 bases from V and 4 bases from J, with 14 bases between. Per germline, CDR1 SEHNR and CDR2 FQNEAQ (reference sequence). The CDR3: CASAEGGNNEKLFF. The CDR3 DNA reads TGTGCCAGCGCCGAGGGGGGGAATAATGAAAAACTGTTTTTT.

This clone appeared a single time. CDR3 nucleotides: TGTGCCAGCAGTGCGGCTCCAAACTATGGCTACACCTTC. Residues: CASSAAPNYGYTF. The chain links TRBV7-2 to TRBJ1-2; D uncertain. With 6 bases removed from V and 2 bases from J, the gap between germline ends came to 10 bases. Germline CDR1 and CDR2: SGHTA and FQGNSA. The CDR3 runs to 13 residues.

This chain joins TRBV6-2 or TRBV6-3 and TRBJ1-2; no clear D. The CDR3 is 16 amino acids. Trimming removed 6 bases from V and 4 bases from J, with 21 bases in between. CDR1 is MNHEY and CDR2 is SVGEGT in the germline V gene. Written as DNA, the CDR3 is TGTGCCAGCAGCCGATACCAAGGAGGCCTCTTCTATGGCTACACCTTC. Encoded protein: CASSRYQGGLFYGYTF.

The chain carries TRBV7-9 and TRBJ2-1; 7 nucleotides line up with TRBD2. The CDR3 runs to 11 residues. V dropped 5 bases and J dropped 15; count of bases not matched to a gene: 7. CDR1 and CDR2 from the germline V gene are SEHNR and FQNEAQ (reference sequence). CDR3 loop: CASSLGAGAFF. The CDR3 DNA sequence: TGTGCCAGCAGCCTCGGGGCGGGAGCGTTCTTC.

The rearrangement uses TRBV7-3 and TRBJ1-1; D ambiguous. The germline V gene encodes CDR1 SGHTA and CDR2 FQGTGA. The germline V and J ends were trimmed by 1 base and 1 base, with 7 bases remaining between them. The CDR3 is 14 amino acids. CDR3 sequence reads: CASSLSGGNTEAFF. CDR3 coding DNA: TGTGCCAGCAGCTTAAGCGGCGGGAACACTGAAGCTTTCTTT.

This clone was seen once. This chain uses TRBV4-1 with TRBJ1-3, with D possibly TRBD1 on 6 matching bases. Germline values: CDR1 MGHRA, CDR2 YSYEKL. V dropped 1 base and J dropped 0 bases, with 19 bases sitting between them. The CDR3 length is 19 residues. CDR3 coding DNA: TGCGCCAGCAGCCAAGGCGGAAGCCGCGGACAGACCTCTGGAAACACCATATATTTT. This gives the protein CASSQGGSRGQTSGNTIYF.

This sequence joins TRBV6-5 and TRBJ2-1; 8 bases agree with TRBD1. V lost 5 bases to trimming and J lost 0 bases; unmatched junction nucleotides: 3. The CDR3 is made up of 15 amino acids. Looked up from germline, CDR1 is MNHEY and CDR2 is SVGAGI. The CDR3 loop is CASSRTGPSYNEQFF. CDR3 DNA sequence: TGTGCCAGCAGTAGGACAGGGCCCTCCTACAATGAGCAGTTCTTC.

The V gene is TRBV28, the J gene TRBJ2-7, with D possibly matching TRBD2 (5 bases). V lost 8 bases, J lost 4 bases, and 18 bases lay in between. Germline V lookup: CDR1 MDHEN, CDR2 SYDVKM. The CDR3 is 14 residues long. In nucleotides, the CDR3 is TGTGCCAGCTCTTCCTTAATGGGGAGATACGAGCAGTACTTC. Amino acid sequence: CASSSLMGRYEQYF.

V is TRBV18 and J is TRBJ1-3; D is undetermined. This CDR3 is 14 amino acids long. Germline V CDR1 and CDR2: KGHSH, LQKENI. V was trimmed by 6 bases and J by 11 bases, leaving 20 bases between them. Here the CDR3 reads CASSPESRGGPIYF. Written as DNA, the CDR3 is TGTGCCAGCTCCCCCGAGAGCCGAGGAGGCCCCATATATTTT.

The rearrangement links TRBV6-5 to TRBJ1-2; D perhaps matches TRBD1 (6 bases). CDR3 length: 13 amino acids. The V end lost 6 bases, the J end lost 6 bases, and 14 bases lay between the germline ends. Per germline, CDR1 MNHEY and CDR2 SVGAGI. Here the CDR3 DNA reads TGTGCCAGCAGCTCAACAGGGCCCGATGGCTACACCTTC. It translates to CASSSTGPDGYTF.